These 26 T cell receptor beta chains were sequenced from one sample in a study of beta chain features in type 1 diabetes. The sequenced template was cDNA made from the entire isolated RNA. Profiling relied on immunoSEQ multiplex PCR, and the TCRdb table lists in-frame clones only, not all of them. The data show about 470,000 clones, with around 28% seen just once and around 0.065% held by the top ten. Sequencing was done on a sample of naive CD4+ T cells from blood. The receptors originated from a young man in good health.

The rearrangement uses TRBV5-1 and TRBJ2-1; 8 bases are shared with TRBD2. The junction had 6 bases not matched to a gene; V was cut back by 0 bases and J by 7 bases. The V gene's germline CDR1 is SGHRS and CDR2 YFSETQ. This CDR3 comprises 15 residues. In DNA form, the CDR3 reads TGCGCCAGCAGCTTGGCAGCGGGAGTTACTAATGAGCAGTTCTTC. It specifies CASSLAAGVTNEQFF. The variable domain in full, with the rest retrieved from reference TRBV5-1 and TRBJ2-1, is KAGVTQTPRYLIKTRGQQVTLSCSPISGHRSVSWYQQTPGQGLQFLFEYFSETQRNKGNFPGRFSGRQFSNSRSEMNVSTLELGDSALYLCASSLAAGVTNEQFFGPGTRLTVL.

The rearrangement uses TRBV7-2 and TRBJ2-5; D is undetermined. The V end lost 5 bases, the J end lost 3 bases, and 13 bases lay between the germline ends. The CDR3 consists of 14 residues. CDR1 and CDR2 from the germline V gene are SGHTA and FQGNSA. The CDR3 region has the DNA TGTGCCAGCAGCCTGGCCGGGTGGGAAGAGACCCAGTACTTC. As protein: CASSLAGWEETQYF. The variable domain in full, completed from reference TRBV7-2 and TRBJ2-5, reads GAGVSQSPSNKVTEKGKDVELRCDPISGHTALYWYRQSLGQGLEFLIYFQGNSAPDKSGLPSDRFSAERTGGSVSTLTIQRTQQEDSAVYLCASSLAGWEETQYFGPGTRLLVL.

V gene TRBV9 combines with J gene TRBJ2-4, with D unresolved. CDR1 is SGDLS, CDR2 YYNGEE, per germline. This CDR3 comprises 16 residues. V lost 0 bases to trimming and J lost 2 bases, with 12 bases between them. As DNA, the CDR3 is TGTGCCAGCAGCGTAGAACCAGCGCCGCCCAAAAACATTCAGTACTTC. The encoded protein is CASSVEPAPPKNIQYF. Based on the CDR3 plus reference TRBV9 and TRBJ2-4, the full variable domain is DSGVTQTPKHLITATGQRVTLRCSPRSGDLSVYWYQQSLDQGLQFLIQYYNGEERAKGNILERFSAQQFPDLHSELNLSSLELGDSALYFCASSVEPAPPKNIQYFGAGTRLSVL.

V usage is TRBV9 and J usage is TRBJ1-2, with 9 bases fitting TRBD1. Germline V CDR1 and CDR2: SGDLS, YYNGEE. Trimming removed 4 bases from V and 0 bases from J; junction bases left unmatched: 1. The CDR3 consists of 14 residues. CDR3 region: CASSRTGANYGYTF. Written as DNA, the CDR3 is TGTGCCAGCAGCCGGACAGGGGCTAACTATGGCTACACCTTC.

The table lists this clone with a few counts. The chain has TRBV7-9 and TRBJ2-7; D perhaps matches TRBD2 (5 bases). Germline V gives CDR1 SEHNR, CDR2 FQNEAQ (reference sequence). There are 15 residues in the CDR3. Trimming took 2 bases from V and 6 from J, leaving 17 bases between them. CDR3 sequence reads: CASSLSRLARTEQYF. DNA for the CDR3: TGTGCCAGCAGCTTATCCCGGCTAGCACGGACCGAGCAGTACTTC.

The chain recombines TRBV5-1 with TRBJ1-4, with D unresolved. Trimming took off 0 bases at V and 2 bases at J, with 5 bases between the two ends. CDR1 is SGHRS and CDR2 is YFSETQ in the germline V gene. The length of the CDR3 is 14 residues. The CDR3 nucleotides read TGCGCCAGCAGCTTGGAGGGTACTAATGAAAAACTGTTTTTT. Protein sequence: CASSLEGTNEKLFF.

The chain has TRBV9 and TRBJ1-6; D not resolved. Trimming cost V 1 base and J 6 bases, with 2 bases left between them. The CDR3 runs to 12 residues. Germline V gene sequence: CDR1 SGDLS, CDR2 YYNGEE. CDR3 amino acids: CASSVTNSPLHF. DNA of the CDR3: TGTGCCAGCAGCGTAACTAATTCACCCCTCCACTTT.

This clone was seen a few times. The chain uses TRBV7-9 and TRBJ2-1, with a tentative D call TRBD2 (5 bases). V lost 2 bases to trimming and J lost 4 bases, with 15 bases between them. Germline loops: CDR1 SEHNR, CDR2 FQNEAQ (reference sequence). The CDR3 has 16 amino acids. The CDR3 is CASSLRDSRGYNEQFF. CDR3 coding DNA: TGTGCCAGCAGCTTAAGAGACTCTAGAGGGTACAATGAGCAGTTCTTC.

The chain combines TRBV30 with TRBJ2-5; D is uncertain. The CDR3 has 11 amino acids. Germline CDR1 GTSNPN, CDR2 SVGIG (reference sequence). V gave up 7 bases and J gave up 1 base, with 7 bases separating them. Written as DNA, the CDR3 is TGTGCCTCGCGCAGCCAAGAGACCCAGTACTTC. Translation: CASRSQETQYF.

The chain carries TRBV6-5 and TRBJ1-2; D not resolved. CDR3 size: 11 residues. Germline-derived CDR1 and CDR2 are MNHEY and SVGAGI. Trimming stripped 4 bases from V and 7 bases from J, with 7 bases between. CDR3 in amino acids: CASSLSGGYTF. The CDR3 DNA reads as TGTGCCAGCAGTTTGTCGGGTGGCTACACCTTC.

A few counts support this clone. The genes are TRBV5-4 and TRBJ2-1, with 13 bases matching TRBD2. Germline V lookup: CDR1 SGHNT, CDR2 YYREEE (reference sequence). This CDR3 region has 15 residues. With V trimmed by 3 bases and J by 9 bases, 6 bases remained unmatched. CDR3 DNA: TGTGCCAGCAGCTCTCGGACTAGCGGGAGTGGTGAGCAGTTCTTC. Protein sequence: CASSSRTSGSGEQFF.

This clone showed up just a few times. This rearrangement joins TRBV5-1 to TRBJ2-7; TRBD1 aligns across 8 bases. The germline V gene has CDR1 SGHRS and CDR2 YFSETQ. The CDR3 extends over 16 amino acids. The V and J ends lost 5 bases and 0 bases, in that order; junction bases with no gene match: 10. CDR3 sequence reads: CASSPEGQDFSYEQYF. CDR3 bases: TGCGCCAGCAGTCCGGAGGGACAGGATTTCTCCTACGAGCAGTACTTC. The entire variable domain, with the rest obtained from reference TRBV5-1 and TRBJ2-7, is as follows: KAGVTQTPRYLIKTRGQQVTLSCSPISGHRSVSWYQQTPGQGLQFLFEYFSETQRNKGNFPGRFSGRQFSNSRSEMNVSTLELGDSALYLCASSPEGQDFSYEQYFGPGTRLTVT.

The chain is built from TRBV15 and TRBJ1-1, with D perhaps TRBD1 (6 bases). Per the germline V gene, CDR1 is LNHNV and CDR2 is YYDKDF (reference sequence). The CDR3 has 15 amino acids. V lost 0 bases and J 4 bases, leaving 12 bases between the germline ends. The CDR3 region is CATSRDQQGFTEAFF. CDR3 in DNA: TGTGCCACCAGCAGAGATCAGCAGGGGTTCACTGAAGCTTTCTTT.

This clone is a singleton in its sample. The CDR3 is CASSLSSRDLTDTQYF. CDR3 nucleotides: TGTGCCAGCAGCTTGTCCTCACGAGACCTCACAGATACGCAGTATTTT. The genes are TRBV7-9 and TRBJ2-3; no reliable D call. Germline V CDR1 and CDR2: SEHNR, FQNEAQ (reference sequence). Trimming shortened V by 3 bases and J by 2 bases, and 15 bases separated the two germline ends. The CDR3 is 16 residues long.

This sequence joins TRBV4-1 and TRBJ1-5; D gene ambiguous. The CDR3 has 13 amino acids. Germline CDR1 MGHRA, CDR2 YSYEKL. V was pared by 3 bases and J by 7 bases, with 10 bases between. The CDR3 nucleotides are TGCGCCAGCAGCCAGGAGGGAGACCAGCCCCAGCATTTT. Protein product: CASSQEGDQPQHF.

This chain links TRBV4-3 with TRBJ2-2; no definite D call. The CDR3 loop spans 16 amino acids. The germline gives CDR1 LGHNA, CDR2 YSLEER. V was cut by 0 bases and J by 1 base, with 9 bases left in between. CDR3 sequence (DNA): TGCGCCAGCAGCCAAGATCTTGGATGGAACACCGGGGAGCTGTTTTTT. It translates to CASSQDLGWNTGELFF.

The chain couples TRBV7-2 to TRBJ2-1; perhaps TRBD2 as D (6 bases). Trimming stripped 2 bases from V and 4 bases from J, with 12 bases between. The CDR3 is 15 residues long. Germline V gene lookup returns CDR1 SGHTA and CDR2 FQGNSA. DNA for the CDR3: TGTGCCAGCAGCTTATCAGTAGCGGAGTACAATGAGCAGTTCTTC. Its translation: CASSLSVAEYNEQFF. Filled out from reference TRBV7-2 and TRBJ2-1, the complete variable domain reads GAGVSQSPSNKVTEKGKDVELRCDPISGHTALYWYRQSLGQGLEFLIYFQGNSAPDKSGLPSDRFSAERTGGSVSTLTIQRTQQEDSAVYLCASSLSVAEYNEQFFGPGTRLTVL.

The rearrangement links TRBV5-4 to TRBJ2-1, with TRBD2 matching over 13 bases. The V segment lost 4 bases and the J segment 8 bases; nucleotides outside the gene matches: 6. This CDR3 has 15 residues. CDR1 is SGHNT and CDR2 is YYREEE in the germline V gene (reference sequence). The CDR3 DNA reads as TGTGCCAGCAGCCGCACTAGCGGGAGGGTGGATGAGCAGTTCTTC. This codes for CASSRTSGRVDEQFF.

The chain couples TRBV30 to TRBJ2-1, with D hard to call. The ends were cut back, 4 bases at V and 0 bases at J, with 7 bases in the middle. Germline CDR1 GTSNPN, CDR2 SVGIG (reference sequence). The CDR3 extends over 13 amino acids. The CDR3 protein is CAWTRSSYNEQFF. CDR3 coding DNA: TGTGCCTGGACGAGGAGCTCCTACAATGAGCAGTTCTTC.

This chain joins TRBV4-3 and TRBJ2-1; TRBD2 is a possible D gene (6 bases). Trimming pared 6 bases from V and 7 bases from J, leaving 19 bases between. Germline V gives CDR1 LGHNA, CDR2 YSLEER. The CDR3 extends over 15 amino acids. Here the CDR3 reads CASRVGTEGWNEQFF. CDR3 in DNA: TGCGCCAGCAGAGTTGGGACGGAGGGGTGGAATGAGCAGTTCTTC.

The genes are TRBV28 and TRBJ2-2, with TRBD1 identical over 10 bases. Germline CDR1 reads MDHEN; CDR2 reads SYDVKM. This CDR3 is 16 amino acids long. J was trimmed by 5 bases and V by 5 bases; bases with no gene match: 8. CDR3 protein: CASSGTGTGVTGELFF. Written as DNA, the CDR3 is TGTGCCAGCAGTGGGACCGGGACAGGGGTTACCGGGGAGCTGTTTTTT.

The chain has TRBV4-2 and TRBJ2-2, with no clear D. This CDR3 contains 15 residues. V gave up 5 bases and J gave up 4 bases, with 14 bases separating them. Germline CDR1 is LGHNA and CDR2 is YNFKEQ. The CDR3 nucleotides are TGTGCCAGCAGCACGATGTCCGGTGGCACCGGGGAGCTGTTTTTT. It translates to CASSTMSGGTGELFF.

With respect to this clone: The junction shows a germline mismatch at one end, possibly a read error. This chain links TRBV28 with TRBJ1-4, with D possibly being TRBD1 (5 bases). The CDR3 consists of 14 residues. Germline lookup yields CDR1 MDHEN and CDR2 SYDVKM. The CDR3 region is CATSGAGRNEKLFF. The CDR3, as DNA: TGTGCCACCAGTGGGGCAGGGCGAAATGAAAAACTGTTTTTT.

V usage is TRBV30 and J usage is TRBJ1-5; the D gene is possibly TRBD1 (5 bases). V was clipped by 3 bases and J by 0 bases, with 15 bases between them. Germline V lookup: CDR1 GTSNPN, CDR2 SVGIG (reference sequence). CDR3 size: 16 residues. CDR3 coding DNA: TGTGCCTGGAGGGCGTACGGGGCTTATAGCAATCAGCCCCAGCATTTT. Residues: CAWRAYGAYSNQPQHF.

The gene calls are TRBV7-9 and TRBJ2-4; D perhaps matches TRBD2 (5 bases). Trimming pared 5 bases from V and 7 bases from J, leaving 18 bases between. The CDR3 runs to 15 residues. Germline-derived CDR1 and CDR2 are SEHNR and FQNEAQ (reference sequence). The CDR3 loop reads CASSGYGVGKNIQYF. The DNA for the CDR3 is TGTGCCAGCAGCGGCTACGGGGTCGGTAAGAACATTCAGTACTTC.

There are a few counts of this clone. The chain is built from TRBV4-1 and TRBJ2-1, with TRBD1 identical over 7 bases. Germline V lookup: CDR1 MGHRA, CDR2 YSYEKL. The CDR3 runs to 16 residues. Germline trimming cut 5 bases from V and 7 bases from J; bases unmatched to any gene: 14. This CDR3 reads CASSAIPRDRSNEQFF. In DNA form, the CDR3 reads TGCGCCAGCAGCGCTATTCCCCGGGACAGATCGAATGAGCAGTTCTTC.